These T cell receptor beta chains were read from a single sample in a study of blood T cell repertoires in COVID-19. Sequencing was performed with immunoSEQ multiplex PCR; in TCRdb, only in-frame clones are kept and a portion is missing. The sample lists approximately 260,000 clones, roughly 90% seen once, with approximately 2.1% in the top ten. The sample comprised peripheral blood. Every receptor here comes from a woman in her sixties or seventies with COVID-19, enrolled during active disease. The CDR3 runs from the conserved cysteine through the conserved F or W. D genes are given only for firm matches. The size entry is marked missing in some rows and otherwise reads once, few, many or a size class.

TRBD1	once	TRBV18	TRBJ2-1	CASSPRTGQRNEQFF	TGTGCCAGCTCACCCAGAACGGGACAGAGAAACGAGCAGTTCTTC
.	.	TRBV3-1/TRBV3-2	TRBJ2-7	CASSQTLGLTYEQYF	TGTGCCAGCAGCCAAACCTTGGGGCTTACTTACGAGCAGTACTTC
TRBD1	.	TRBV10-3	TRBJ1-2	CAISRKTGKVQGYTF	TGTGCCATCAGTAGAAAGACAGGGAAGGTACAGGGCTACACCTTC
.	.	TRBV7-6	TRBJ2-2	CASSGTSRNTGELFF	TGTGCCAGCAGCGGGACTTCAAGGAACACCGGGGAGCTGTTTTTT
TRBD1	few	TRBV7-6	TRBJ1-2	CASSLDTGQGYGYTF	TGTGCCAGCAGCTTAGACACGGGACAGGGCTATGGCTACACCTTC
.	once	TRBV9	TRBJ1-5	CASSSTGLGQPQHF	TGTGCCAGCAGCTCTACAGGGTTGGGTCAGCCCCAGCATTTT
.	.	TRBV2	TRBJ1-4	CASRPGTGAWEGEKLFF	TGTGCCAGCAGGCCCGGGACCGGCGCCTGGGAGGGGGAAAAACTGTTTTTT
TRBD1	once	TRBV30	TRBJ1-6	CAWSTGTAGSPLHF	TGTGCCTGGAGTACCGGGACAGCCGGTTCACCCCTCCACTTT
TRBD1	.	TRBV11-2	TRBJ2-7	CASSRDRALEQYF	TGTGCCAGCAGTAGGGACAGGGCCCTCGAGCAGTACTTC
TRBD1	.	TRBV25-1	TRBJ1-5	CASRETGEHQPQHF	TGTGCCAGCAGAGAAACAGGGGAACATCAGCCCCAGCATTTT
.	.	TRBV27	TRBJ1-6	CASSLLETGNSPLHF	TGTGCCAGCAGTTTACTTGAGACAGGCAATTCACCCCTCCACTTT
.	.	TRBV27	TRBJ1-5	CASSFTGILGNQPQHF	TGTGCCAGCAGCTTTACAGGGATACTGGGCAATCAGCCCCAGCATTTT
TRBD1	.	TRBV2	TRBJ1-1	CASIITGGTEAFF	TGTGCCAGCATTATCACAGGGGGCACTGAAGCTTTCTTT
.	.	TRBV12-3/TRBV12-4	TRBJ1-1	CASSLSGTEAFF	TGTGCCAGCAGTTTGTCAGGCACTGAAGCTTTCTTT
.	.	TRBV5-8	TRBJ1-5	CASSPSLRLTRNQPQHF	TGTGCCAGCAGCCCCTCCTTAAGGCTGACACGGAATCAGCCCCAGCATTTT
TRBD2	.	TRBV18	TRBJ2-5	CASSLIPPGLAGPETQYF	TGTGCCAGCTCACTCATACCCCCGGGACTAGCGGGGCCAGAGACCCAGTACTTC
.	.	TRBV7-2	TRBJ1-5	CASSWGGGAGEPQHF	TGTGCCAGCAGCTGGGGAGGGGGAGCGGGGGAGCCCCAGCATTTT
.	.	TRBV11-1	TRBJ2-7	CASSSSSYEQYF	TGTGCCAGCAGTTCCAGCTCCTACGAGCAGTACTTC
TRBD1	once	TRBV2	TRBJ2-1	CACGTGRNEQFF	TGTGCCTGCGGGACAGGGCGCAATGAGCAGTTCTTC
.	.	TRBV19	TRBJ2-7	CASSIEEGYEQYF	TGTGCCAGTAGTATAGAGGAGGGCTACGAGCAGTACTTC
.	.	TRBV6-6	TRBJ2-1	CASTYGYEQFF	TGTGCCAGCACCTACGGGTATGAGCAGTTCTTC
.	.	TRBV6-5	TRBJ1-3	CASSQTAYSGNTIYF	TGTGCCAGCAGTCAAACAGCCTACTCTGGAAACACCATATATTTT
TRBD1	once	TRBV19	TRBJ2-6	CASSGQATGANVLTF	TGTGCCAGTAGTGGACAGGCAACTGGGGCCAACGTCCTGACTTTC
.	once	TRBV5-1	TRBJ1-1	CASSLQPPPRGWGNTEAFF	TGCGCCAGCAGCTTACAACCCCCACCCCGGGGTTGGGGTAACACTGAAGCTTTCTTT
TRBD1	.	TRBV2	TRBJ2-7	CASKNRDRSSYEQYF	TGTGCCAGCAAAAACCGGGACAGGAGCTCCTACGAGCAGTACTTC
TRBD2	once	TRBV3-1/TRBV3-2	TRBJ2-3	CASSQGEAGVRYF	TGTGCCAGCAGCCAAGGGGAAGCGGGGGTTCGGTATTTT
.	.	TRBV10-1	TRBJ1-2	CASSDYRARYYGYTF	TGCGCCAGCAGTGATTACAGGGCTCGGTACTATGGCTACACCTTC
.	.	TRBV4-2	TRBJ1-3	CASSQEPLRVIGSGNTIYF	TGTGCCAGCAGCCAAGAACCCTTGAGGGTGATCGGCTCTGGAAACACCATATATTTT
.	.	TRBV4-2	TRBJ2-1	CASSQETGGHYNEQFF	TGTGCCAGCAGCCAAGAGACGGGGGGCCACTACAATGAGCAGTTCTTC
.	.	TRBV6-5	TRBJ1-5	CASSSSQPQHF	TGTGCCAGCAGCTCGAGTCAGCCCCAGCATTTT
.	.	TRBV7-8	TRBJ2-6	CASSFRREAGANVLTF	TGTGCCAGCAGCTTCCGCAGGGAGGCAGGGGCCAACGTCCTGACTTTC
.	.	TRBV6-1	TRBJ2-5	CASSEALPEETQYF	TGTGCCAGCAGTGAAGCGCTGCCGGAAGAGACCCAGTACTTC
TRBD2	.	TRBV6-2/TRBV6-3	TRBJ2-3	CASSSGSGIDTQYF	TGTGCCAGCAGTTCGGGTAGCGGGATAGATACGCAGTATTTT
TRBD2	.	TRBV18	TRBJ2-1	CASSPSGGYNEQFF	TGTGCCAGCTCACCATCGGGGGGATACAATGAGCAGTTCTTC
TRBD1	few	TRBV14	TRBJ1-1	CASSPYRGFWSNTEAFF	TGTGCCAGCAGCCCCTACAGGGGATTCTGGTCGAACACTGAAGCTTTCTTT
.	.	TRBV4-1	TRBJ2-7	CASSQGVRQSPYEQYF	TGCGCCAGCAGCCAAGGAGTACGACAGTCTCCCTACGAGCAGTACTTC
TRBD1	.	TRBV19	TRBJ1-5	CASIDTWDRGTQPQHF	TGTGCCAGTATAGATACCTGGGACAGGGGTACTCAGCCCCAGCATTTT
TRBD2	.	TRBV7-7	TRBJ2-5	CASSFSGGARETQYF	TGTGCTAGCAGCTTTAGCGGGGGGGCCAGGGAGACCCAGTACTTC
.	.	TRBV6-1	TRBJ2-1	CASSEALSGNVPNEQFF	TGTGCCAGCAGTGAAGCGCTCTCCGGGAACGTGCCCAATGAGCAGTTCTTC